This TCR beta chain originates from a study of blood T cells in healthy people across ages. Study outcomes and limitations: The donors' CMV status was not determined, possibly confounding changes in expanded clonotypes.

With a J-beta primer mix and a sample-barcoded 5' primer, a second PCR ran roughly 6 to 11 cycles. TCRdb re-derived calls from the 5' RACE reads in MiXCR, one entry per CDR3 protein. The profile shows approximately 820,000 distinct CDR3 sequences, under 45% of them singletons. Worth noting for this clonotype: Its antigen is still unknown.

This receptor was obtained from a man aged 60 to 75 in good health. The sample comprised blood.

The CDR3 region is CASSSRWAGVVTDTQYF. For the CDR3, the DNA is TGTGCCAGCAGCTCCCGGTGGGCGGGGGTTGTCACAGATACGCAGTATTTT. This chain uses TRBV7-8 with TRBJ2-3; 7 positions agree with TRBD2. With V trimmed by 4 bases and J by 2 bases, 12 bases remained unmatched. The germline CDR1 and CDR2 sequences are SGHVS and FQNEAQ. The CDR3 is 17 residues long.